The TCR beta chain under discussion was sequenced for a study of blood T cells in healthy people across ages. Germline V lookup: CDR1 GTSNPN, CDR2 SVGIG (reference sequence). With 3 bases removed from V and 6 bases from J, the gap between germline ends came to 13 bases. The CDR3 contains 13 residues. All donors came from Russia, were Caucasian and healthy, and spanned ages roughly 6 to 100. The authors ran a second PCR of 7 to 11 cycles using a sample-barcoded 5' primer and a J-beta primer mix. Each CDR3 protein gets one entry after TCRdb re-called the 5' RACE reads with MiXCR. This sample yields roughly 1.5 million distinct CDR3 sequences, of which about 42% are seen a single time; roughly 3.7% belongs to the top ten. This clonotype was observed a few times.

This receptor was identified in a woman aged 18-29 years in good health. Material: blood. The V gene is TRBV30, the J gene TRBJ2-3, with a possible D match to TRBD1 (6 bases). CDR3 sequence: CAWSATGLDTQYF. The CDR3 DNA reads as TGTGCCTGGAGCGCCACAGGGTTGGATACGCAGTATTTT.